The 14 T cell receptor beta chains listed next were all sequenced from one sample in a study of blood T cell repertoires in COVID-19. Sequencing used immunoSEQ multiplex PCR; TCRdb keeps in-frame clones, though not all of them. The data contain 300,000 to 400,000 clones, around 90% of them seen just once; the ten biggest clones take up 4.5% to 6.5%. The sample was PBMCs or T cells enriched from blood (not recorded which). The origin of the receptors is a man aged 55 to 69 who had recovered from COVID-19.

V and J are TRBV25-1 and TRBJ1-4, with TRBD1 as a possible D gene (6 bases). With 6 bases removed from V and 6 bases from J, the gap between germline ends came to 11 bases. CDR3 length equals 13 residues. Germline-derived CDR1 and CDR2 are MGHDK and SYGVNS. This chain's CDR3 is CASSPGTYEKLFF. The CDR3 DNA follows: TGTGCCAGCAGCCCAGGGACATATGAAAAACTGTTTTTT.

V usage is TRBV7-6 and J usage is TRBJ2-1, with 9 nucleotides matching TRBD1. The CDR3 length is 14 residues. Germline CDR1 and CDR2: SGHVS and FNYEAQ. After removal of 6 bases from V and 6 bases from J, the junction contained 6 bases not matched to a gene. CDR3 amino acids: CASSRDRASNEQFF. CDR3 sequence (DNA): TGTGCCAGCAGTCGGGACAGGGCATCCAATGAGCAGTTCTTC.

The V and J genes are TRBV6-6 and TRBJ1-3; D gene ambiguous. Germline assignment: CDR1 MNHNY and CDR2 SVGAGI (reference sequence). V lost 5 bases and J 5 bases, leaving 16 bases between the germline ends. This CDR3 has 15 amino acids. This CDR3 reads CASSTEGRERNTIYF. The CDR3, as DNA: TGTGCCAGCAGTACAGAGGGAAGGGAACGAAACACCATATATTTT.

The rearrangement uses TRBV5-6 and TRBJ1-5, with D possibly being TRBD1 (5 bases). The germline V gene has CDR1 SGHDT and CDR2 YYEEEE. Trimming shortened V by 2 bases and J by 0 bases, and 9 bases separated the two germline ends. CDR3 size: 15 residues. The CDR3 DNA reads TGTGCCAGCAGCTTTTCGGGGGTTAGCAATCAGCCCCAGCATTTT. Its protein product is CASSFSGVSNQPQHF.

CDR3: CASSQLSATEAFF. The CDR3 coding sequence is TGTGCCAGCTCTCAACTTTCCGCCACTGAAGCTTTCTTT. The chain recombines TRBV18 with TRBJ1-1, with D unresolved. The length of the CDR3 is 13 residues. The V and J ends lost 6 bases and 4 bases respectively, with 12 bases between them. Germline V gene data show CDR1 as KGHSH and CDR2 as LQKENI. Full variable domain (remainder filled in from reference TRBV18 and TRBJ1-1): NAGVMQNPRHLVRRRGQEARLRCSPMKGHSHVYWYRQLPEEGLKFMVYLQKENIIDESGMPKERFSAEFPKEGPSILRIQQVVRGDSAAYFCASSQLSATEAFFGQGTRLTVV.

Written as DNA, the CDR3 is TGTGCCAGCAGCGGGCGGACAGGGGCGGATGGCTACACCTTC. Protein sequence: CASSGRTGADGYTF. The chain uses TRBV3-1 (or the pseudogene TRBV3-2) and TRBJ1-2; 9 bases map to TRBD1. Unmatched junction bases numbered 7, after V lost 5 bases and J lost 6 bases. Germline values: CDR1 LGHDT, CDR2 YNNKEL (reference sequence). CDR3 length: 14 amino acids.

The chain is built from TRBV19 and TRBJ1-2; 11 bases agree with TRBD1. V lost 6 bases to trimming and J lost 4 bases; unmatched junction nucleotides: 4. This CDR3 spans 14 amino acids. The germline V gene encodes CDR1 LNHDA and CDR2 SQIVND (reference sequence). The CDR3 spells CASSLDRGLYGYTF. The CDR3 nucleotides are TGTGCCAGTAGCCTGGACAGGGGGCTCTATGGCTACACCTTC.

The chain uses TRBV28 and TRBJ2-2; 10 nucleotides line up with TRBD1. The CDR3 sequence is 15 residues long. Looked up from germline, CDR1 is MDHEN and CDR2 is SYDVKM. J gave up 7 bases and V 3 bases, and 5 bases lay outside the gene matches. The CDR3 coding sequence is TGTGCCAGCAGTTTGACAGGGGGCGCCGACGGGGAGCTGTTTTTT. As protein: CASSLTGGADGELFF.

The V and J genes are TRBV20-1 and TRBJ2-1; 7 positions agree with TRBD2. CDR3 length equals 15 residues. Germline values: CDR1 DFQATT, CDR2 SNEGSKA (reference sequence). V lost 3 bases to trimming and J lost 7 bases; unmatched junction nucleotides: 12. In DNA, the CDR3 is TGCAGTGCTAGTATGCCTAGCGGCGAGAGGAATGAGCAGTTCTTC. It codes for CSASMPSGERNEQFF.

The chain carries TRBV18 and TRBJ1-2, with D possibly matching TRBD1 (5 bases). Trimming shortened V by 0 bases and J by 2 bases, and 16 bases separated the two germline ends. Per the germline V gene, CDR1 is KGHSH and CDR2 is LQKENI. The CDR3 consists of 17 residues. CDR3 nucleotide sequence: TGTGCCAGCTCACCACCCGGTCTCCCCGACAGAAACTATGGCTACACCTTC. This gives the protein CASSPPGLPDRNYGYTF.

The genes are TRBV28 and TRBJ1-2; possibly TRBD1 for D (6 bases). The germline CDR1 and CDR2 sequences are MDHEN and SYDVKM. Trimming took off 1 base at V and 7 bases at J, with 19 bases between the two ends. The CDR3 has 16 residues. CDR3 in DNA: TGTGCCAGCAGTTTATCGAGGACAGTCATCTCCGTTGGCTACACCTTC. Encoded protein: CASSLSRTVISVGYTF.

Turning to this clone: The junction departs from the called germline gene at one end, perhaps through a read error. J is TRBJ2-7 and V is TRBV2; a weak D match, TRBD2 (6 bases). Germline assignment: CDR1 SNHLY and CDR2 FYNNEI. There are 12 residues in the CDR3. The CDR3 is CASSESGRGLHF. DNA for the CDR3: TGTGCCAGCAGTGAATCTGGTCGGGGGTTGCACTTC.

The rearrangement links TRBV6-5 to TRBJ2-7; a weak D match, TRBD2 (6 bases). CDR3 length: 14 residues. CDR1 is MNHEY, CDR2 SVGAGI, per germline. Deletions cut 2 bases from V and 7 bases from J, with 15 bases between. CDR3 nucleotides: TGTGCCAGCAGTTACGACGGGAGCCGGCGGGAGCAGTACTTC. Translated, it gives CASSYDGSRREQYF.

V and J are TRBV7-6 and TRBJ1-3; D unresolved. Germline CDR1 reads SGHVS; CDR2 reads FNYEAQ. The CDR3 sequence is 16 residues long. V was pared by 1 base and J by 8 bases, with 18 bases between. The chain's CDR3 is CASSLDPGSGRHTIYF. For the CDR3, the DNA is TGTGCCAGCAGCTTAGATCCCGGGAGCGGGAGGCACACCATATATTTT.